The 10 T cell receptor beta chains below all came from one sample that was sequenced in a study of T cells in localized non-small cell lung cancer. Assay used: immunoSEQ multiplex PCR; TCRdb lists only in-frame clones, some missing. The sample lists about 16,000 clones, 70% to 90% occurring once. The source material was peripheral blood, sampled before any cancer treatment. These receptors all come from a female donor of 60 years or more with stage III squamous cell lung carcinoma.

J is TRBJ2-1 and V is TRBV10-3; TRBD2 matches at 10 bases. The CDR3 is made up of 18 amino acids. From germline, CDR1 is ENHRY and CDR2 SYGVKD. Unmatched junction bases numbered 10, after V lost 4 bases and J lost 1 base. In DNA form, the CDR3 reads TGTGCCATCAGTGGGGGTCTAGCGGGAGCCCCTTCCTACAATGAGCAGTTCTTC. Its protein is CAISGGLAGAPSYNEQFF.

This rearrangement joins TRBV5-1 to TRBJ2-3; D is undetermined. Germline V CDR1 and CDR2: SGHRS, YFSETQ. There are 18 residues in the CDR3. The germline V and J ends were trimmed by 5 bases and 1 base, with 23 bases remaining between them. The CDR3: CASRDGSWVVGGTDTQYF. The CDR3 DNA follows: TGCGCCAGCAGGGACGGAAGCTGGGTAGTCGGAGGCACAGATACGCAGTATTTT.

The chain carries TRBV6-1 and TRBJ1-1; maybe TRBD1 (5 bases). Germline V gene data show CDR1 as MNHNS and CDR2 as SASEGT. This CDR3 has 12 residues. Trimming stripped 7 bases from V and 6 bases from J, with 12 bases between. CDR3 amino acids: CASTLGGAEAFF. The CDR3, as DNA: TGTGCCAGCACTCTGGGGGGTGCTGAAGCTTTCTTT.

The V call is TRBV5-6, the J call TRBJ2-5; D not resolved. The germline V gene has CDR1 SGHDT and CDR2 YYEEEE. Deletions cut 7 bases from V and 0 bases from J, with 16 bases between. CDR3 length: 15 residues. The CDR3 protein is CASEKERPYQETQYF. In DNA, the CDR3 is TGTGCCAGCGAAAAGGAGAGGCCTTACCAAGAGACCCAGTACTTC.

The rearrangement joins TRBV5-4 to TRBJ2-7; D is unclear. CDR1 is SGHNT and CDR2 is YYREEE in the germline V gene (reference sequence). V was clipped by 2 bases and J by 0 bases, with 9 bases between them. This CDR3 region has 14 residues. CDR3: CASSFGPVSYEQYF. CDR3 DNA sequence: TGTGCCAGCAGCTTCGGCCCTGTCTCCTACGAGCAGTACTTC.

In nucleotides, the CDR3 is TGTGCCAGCAGCTTAGCGCAGGAGTTCCATGAAAAACTGTTTTTT. Its protein product is CASSLAQEFHEKLFF. The V and J genes are TRBV7-9 and TRBJ1-4; D call uncertain. The CDR3 totals 15 residues. CDR1 SEHNR and CDR2 FQNEAQ come from the germline V gene (reference sequence). Trimming pared 0 bases from V and 6 bases from J, leaving 11 bases between.

Here the CDR3 reads CASRIQGGPYEQYF. CDR3 bases: TGTGCCAGCAGAATACAGGGGGGCCCCTACGAGCAGTACTTC. The V gene is TRBV2, the J gene TRBJ2-7; 8 bases are shared with TRBD1. CDR3 length: 14 residues. The V gene end was trimmed by 6 bases and the J gene end by 2 bases; junction bases not matched to a gene: 6. Looked up from germline, CDR1 is SNHLY and CDR2 is FYNNEI.

The rearrangement uses TRBV5-1 and TRBJ2-1; 7 nucleotides agree with TRBD2. The germline CDR1 and CDR2 sequences are SGHRS and YFSETQ. The V gene end was trimmed by 0 bases and the J gene end by 2 bases; junction bases not matched to a gene: 2. The CDR3 covers 15 residues. CDR3 in amino acids: CASSLESGTYNEQFF. DNA of the CDR3: TGCGCCAGCAGCTTGGAGAGCGGGACCTACAATGAGCAGTTCTTC.

This clone was seen more than once but under ten times. This chain connects TRBV9 to TRBJ1-1; 9 bases are shared with TRBD1. The CDR3 loop spans 14 amino acids. CDR1 and CDR2 (germline): SGDLS, YYNGEE. Trimming removed 4 bases from V and 5 bases from J; junction bases left unmatched: 6. The CDR3 loop reads CASSPGTGMTEAFF. CDR3 DNA: TGTGCCAGCAGCCCCGGGACAGGGATGACTGAAGCTTTCTTT.

This clone was found once. The rearrangement uses TRBV10-3 and TRBJ2-1; D perhaps matches TRBD1 (6 bases). This CDR3 spans 14 amino acids. The V gene lost 4 bases and the J gene lost 2 bases, with 9 bases spanning the gap. Germline V gene sequence: CDR1 ENHRY, CDR2 SYGVKD. The CDR3 nucleotides are TGTGCCATCAGTGGAGGGGACACCTACAATGAGCAGTTCTTC. Translated: CAISGGDTYNEQFF.